This T cell receptor beta chain was observed in a study of T cell responses to AZD1222 COVID-19 vaccine. Clones were read by immunoSEQ multiplex PCR, and TCRdb kept only the in-frame ones, dropping some. The sample shows 120,000 to 150,000 clones, 91% of them seen only once. The CDR3 runs to 13 residues. Germline V gives CDR1 MNHEY, CDR2 SVGAGI. Trimming pared 11 bases from V and 2 bases from J, leaving 15 bases between. This TCR was sampled from an adult who received the AZD1222 COVID-19 vaccine. Sequencing used peripheral blood, obtained 28 days after the second AZD1222 dose. V gene TRBV6-5 combines with J gene TRBJ1-1; maybe TRBD1 (5 bases). CDR3 loop: CAGATFLNTEAFF. CDR3 sequence (DNA): TGTGCCGGGGCGACCTTTTTAAACACTGAAGCTTTCTTT.